The 23 T cell receptor beta chains in this list originate from one sample, sequenced in a study of shared clonotypes between healthy human individuals. The naive CD8 fraction comprised CD45RO-negative cells positively selected for CCR7 and excluded terminally differentiated effector memory CD45RA+ cells. The table came from immunoSEQ multiplex PCR; TCRdb's copy has only in-frame clones and leaves some out. The table lists some 2.1 million clones, just over 90% of them singletons. The specimen sequenced was naive CD8+ T cells from PBMCs. The source of these receptors is a man younger than 35 in good health. Some clones in this sample may be carry-over from other donors' samples.

The chain recombines TRBV6-5 with TRBJ2-7; 9 bases are a match to TRBD1. CDR3 length: 16 residues. V shed 2 bases, J shed 0 bases, and the junction held 5 bases outside the gene matches. Germline V gene lookup returns CDR1 MNHEY and CDR2 SVGAGI. In nucleotides, the CDR3 is TGTGCCAGCAGTTACGTTTGGGGACAGGGCTCCTACGAGCAGTACTTC. It encodes CASSYVWGQGSYEQYF.

The CDR3 region is CASSLGIGELGNTIYF. The DNA for the CDR3 is TGTGCCAGCAGCTTAGGTATCGGGGAGTTGGGAAACACCATATATTTT. The chain joins TRBV7-9 to TRBJ1-3; no clear D. Germline-derived CDR1 and CDR2 are SEHNR and FQNEAQ (reference sequence). CDR3 size: 16 residues. Trimming took off 1 base at V and 4 bases at J, with 14 bases between the two ends.

The V call is TRBV7-2, the J call TRBJ2-7; tentative D call: TRBD2 (5 bases). V lost 5 bases, J lost 3 bases, and 14 bases lay in between. Germline lookup yields CDR1 SGHTA and CDR2 FQGNSA. The CDR3 has 14 residues. The CDR3 sequence: CASSPDGVNYEQYF. The CDR3 DNA reads as TGTGCCAGCAGCCCAGACGGGGTTAACTACGAGCAGTACTTC.

The chain has TRBV10-3 and TRBJ2-1; 8 positions match TRBD2. The trim removed 0 bases at V and 5 bases at J, leaving 6 bases unmatched. This CDR3 has 16 residues. CDR1 ENHRY and CDR2 SYGVKD come from the germline V gene. The CDR3 loop is CAISESSAGGHNEQFF. Written as DNA, the CDR3 is TGTGCCATCAGTGAGTCGAGTGCGGGAGGTCACAATGAGCAGTTCTTC.

The chain employs TRBV7-6 and TRBJ2-2, with 13 bases fitting TRBD2. The V gene end was trimmed by 5 bases and the J gene end by 7 bases; junction bases not matched to a gene: 10. The CDR3 covers 17 residues. The germline V gene has CDR1 SGHVS and CDR2 FNYEAQ. In nucleotides, the CDR3 is TGTGCCAGCAGCCTTTCCACTAGCGGGAGGGCTGGCGGGGAGCTGTTTTTT. This sequence encodes CASSLSTSGRAGGELFF.

This clone has a single count. The chain recombines TRBV2 with TRBJ2-7; D could derive from TRBD1 or TRBD2 (5 bases each). This CDR3 contains 16 residues. Germline V gene lookup returns CDR1 SNHLY and CDR2 FYNNEI. V lost 0 bases and J 4 bases, leaving 16 bases between the germline ends. CDR3 sequence: CASSEARAGRDYEQYF. The DNA of the CDR3 is TGTGCCAGCAGTGAAGCGCGGGCGGGCAGGGATTACGAGCAGTACTTC.

The chain recombines TRBV7-9 with TRBJ1-1; D is unclear. V lost 8 bases and J 6 bases, leaving 13 bases between the germline ends. Germline values: CDR1 SEHNR, CDR2 FQNEAQ (reference sequence). CDR3 length equals 12 residues. CDR3 nucleotides: TGTGCCAGCGAGTCCCACCGACCTGAAGCTTTCTTT. Translation gives CASESHRPEAFF. Looking up the rest from reference TRBV7-9 and TRBJ1-1 gives the full variable domain: DTGVSQNPRHKITKRGQNVTFRCDPISEHNRLYWYRQTLGQGPEFLTYFQNEAQLEKSRLLSDRFSAERPKGSFSTLEIQRTEQGDSAMYLCASESHRPEAFFGQGTRLTVV.

The chain couples TRBV29-1 to TRBJ2-7; the D gene is possibly TRBD2 (5 bases). Trimming pared 6 bases from V and 3 bases from J, leaving 9 bases between. The CDR3 has 11 residues. From germline, CDR1 is SQVTM and CDR2 ANQGSEA. CDR3 in amino acids: CSVGLFYEQYF. The CDR3 nucleotides read TGCAGCGTAGGACTGTTCTACGAGCAGTACTTC.

The chain combines TRBV9 with TRBJ2-1; no clear D. V gave up 0 bases and J gave up 10 bases, with 5 bases separating them. The CDR3 has 11 residues. The V gene's germline CDR1 is SGDLS and CDR2 YYNGEE. The CDR3 DNA is TGTGCCAGCAGCGTAGCAACGGAGCAGTTCTTC. Translation: CASSVATEQFF.

The V call is TRBV16, the J call TRBJ1-1, with D possibly being TRBD1 (6 bases). There are 16 residues in the CDR3. Per the germline V gene, CDR1 is KGHSY and CDR2 is FQNENV. V gave up 0 bases and J gave up 0 bases, with 11 bases separating them. Here the CDR3 DNA reads TGTGCCAGCAGCCAATCGACAGGACAAATGAACACTGAAGCTTTCTTT. This sequence encodes CASSQSTGQMNTEAFF.

This clone has only one observation. This sequence joins TRBV27 and TRBJ2-7; maybe TRBD2 (6 bases). Trimming took off 6 bases at V and 11 bases at J, with 17 bases between the two ends. The CDR3 is 12 amino acids. Germline V gene sequence: CDR1 MNHEY, CDR2 SMNVEV (reference sequence). CDR3 coding DNA: TGTGCCAGCAGCCCCCGCGGGGACGGGGAGTACTTC. Amino acid sequence: CASSPRGDGEYF.

This clone occurred once. The chain recombines TRBV2 with TRBJ1-2; no clear D gene. This CDR3 contains 18 residues. Trimming removed 0 bases from V and 0 bases from J, with 17 bases in between. From germline, CDR1 is SNHLY and CDR2 FYNNEI. As DNA, the CDR3 is TGTGCCAGCAGTGAAGCGGATCCGGTAGTCTCGGCTAACTATGGCTACACCTTC. Translating gives CASSEADPVVSANYGYTF.

The rearrangement links TRBV7-9 to TRBJ1-4; the D is unclear. V dropped 5 bases and J dropped 0 bases, with 13 bases sitting between them. This CDR3 contains 16 residues. Per germline, CDR1 SEHNR and CDR2 FQNEAQ (reference sequence). The DNA of the CDR3 is TGTGCCAGCAGCCCTACAGACCGAACAACTAATGAAAAACTGTTTTTT. This encodes CASSPTDRTTNEKLFF.

The chain carries TRBV7-3 and TRBJ2-1; no clear D. This CDR3 contains 13 residues. Germline lookup yields CDR1 SGHTA and CDR2 FQGTGA. Between the trimmed V and J ends, which lost 5 bases and 5 bases, there was a span of 10 bases. CDR3 nucleotide sequence: TGTGCCAGCAGCCCATACATGGACAATGAGCAGTTCTTC. This codes for CASSPYMDNEQFF.

J is TRBJ2-1 and V is TRBV5-5, with D perhaps matching TRBD1 or TRBD2 (5 bases each). The CDR3 has 14 residues. The V gene's germline CDR1 is SGHKS and CDR2 YYEKEE (reference sequence). Between the trimmed V and J ends, which lost 6 bases and 6 bases, there was a span of 16 bases. The CDR3 sequence is CASTEGRDANEQFF. CDR3 bases: TGTGCCAGCACCGAGGGGAGAGATGCCAATGAGCAGTTCTTC.

The chain joins TRBV5-1 to TRBJ2-7, with TRBD2 identical over 12 bases. The germline V gene encodes CDR1 SGHRS and CDR2 YFSETQ. The CDR3 is 17 residues long. J lost 0 bases, V lost 4 bases, and 8 bases had no gene match. The CDR3 protein is CASSPKGLAGFSYEQYF. CDR3 DNA: TGCGCCAGCAGCCCTAAAGGACTAGCGGGGTTCTCCTACGAGCAGTACTTC.

V is TRBV19 and J is TRBJ2-1; D is undetermined. CDR1 LNHDA and CDR2 SQIVND come from the germline V gene (reference sequence). The length of the CDR3 is 16 residues. Trimming stripped 6 bases from V and 6 bases from J, with 21 bases between. CDR3 sequence: CASSPRSLLAANEQFF. The CDR3 nucleotides are TGTGCCAGTAGCCCACGGAGCCTGCTTGCAGCCAATGAGCAGTTCTTC.

V is TRBV7-6 and J is TRBJ1-4; maybe TRBD1 (6 bases). CDR1 and CDR2 from the germline V gene are SGHVS and FNYEAQ. The ends were cut back, 5 bases at V and 1 base at J, with 11 bases in the middle. This CDR3 has 15 residues. CDR3 DNA sequence: TGTGCCAGCAGCGCGAACAGGGTAACTAATGAAAAACTGTTTTTT. It codes for CASSANRVTNEKLFF.

J is TRBJ1-4 and V is TRBV6-1, with D perhaps matching TRBD1 (5 bases). V gave up 3 bases and J gave up 5 bases, with 10 bases separating them. This CDR3 region has 14 residues. The germline V gene has CDR1 MNHNS and CDR2 SASEGT. The CDR3 nucleotides read TGTGCCAGCAGTGAGAGGCAGGGAAATGAAAAACTGTTTTTT. This encodes CASSERQGNEKLFF.

The chain couples TRBV29-1 to TRBJ2-5, with 8 bases matching TRBD2. The closer fit of TRBJ2-7 to the DNA end suggests the J call may be wrong. Germline values: CDR1 SQVTM, CDR2 ANQGSEA. The CDR3 totals 13 residues. This CDR3 is CSVVGGRRYEQYF. The DNA of the CDR3 is TGCAGCGTTGTAGGCGGGAGGCGCTACGAGCAGTACTTC.

The chain joins TRBV7-9 to TRBJ1-2; D unresolved. This CDR3 has 13 residues. Germline lookup yields CDR1 SEHNR and CDR2 FQNEAQ (reference sequence). The germline V and J ends were trimmed by 3 bases and 4 bases, with 9 bases remaining between them. The CDR3 sequence: CASSFIGVYGYTF. CDR3 nucleotide sequence: TGTGCCAGCAGCTTCATTGGGGTCTATGGCTACACCTTC. The variable domain in full, with the rest retrieved from reference TRBV7-9 and TRBJ1-2, is DTGVSQNPRHKITKRGQNVTFRCDPISEHNRLYWYRQTLGQGPEFLTYFQNEAQLEKSRLLSDRFSAERPKGSFSTLEIQRTEQGDSAMYLCASSFIGVYGYTFGSGTRLTVV.

The chain's CDR3 is CASSFGTSGRGYF. The CDR3 DNA reads as TGTGCCAGCAGCTTCGGGACTAGCGGGAGGGGATACTTC. The chain joins TRBV9 to TRBJ2-5; TRBD2 aligns across 16 bases. The CDR3 contains 13 residues. Germline V gene lookup returns CDR1 SGDLS and CDR2 YYNGEE. The V gene end was trimmed by 4 bases and the J gene end by 14 bases; junction bases not matched to a gene: 5.

V usage is TRBV7-9 and J usage is TRBJ2-1, with D tentatively TRBD1 (6 bases). V dropped 5 bases and J dropped 7 bases, with 18 bases sitting between them. Per the germline V gene, CDR1 is SEHNR and CDR2 is FQNEAQ (reference sequence). The CDR3 loop spans 15 amino acids. The CDR3 loop reads CASSPRIGRGNEQFF. The CDR3 nucleotides are TGTGCCAGCAGCCCAAGGATTGGCAGGGGTAATGAGCAGTTCTTC.